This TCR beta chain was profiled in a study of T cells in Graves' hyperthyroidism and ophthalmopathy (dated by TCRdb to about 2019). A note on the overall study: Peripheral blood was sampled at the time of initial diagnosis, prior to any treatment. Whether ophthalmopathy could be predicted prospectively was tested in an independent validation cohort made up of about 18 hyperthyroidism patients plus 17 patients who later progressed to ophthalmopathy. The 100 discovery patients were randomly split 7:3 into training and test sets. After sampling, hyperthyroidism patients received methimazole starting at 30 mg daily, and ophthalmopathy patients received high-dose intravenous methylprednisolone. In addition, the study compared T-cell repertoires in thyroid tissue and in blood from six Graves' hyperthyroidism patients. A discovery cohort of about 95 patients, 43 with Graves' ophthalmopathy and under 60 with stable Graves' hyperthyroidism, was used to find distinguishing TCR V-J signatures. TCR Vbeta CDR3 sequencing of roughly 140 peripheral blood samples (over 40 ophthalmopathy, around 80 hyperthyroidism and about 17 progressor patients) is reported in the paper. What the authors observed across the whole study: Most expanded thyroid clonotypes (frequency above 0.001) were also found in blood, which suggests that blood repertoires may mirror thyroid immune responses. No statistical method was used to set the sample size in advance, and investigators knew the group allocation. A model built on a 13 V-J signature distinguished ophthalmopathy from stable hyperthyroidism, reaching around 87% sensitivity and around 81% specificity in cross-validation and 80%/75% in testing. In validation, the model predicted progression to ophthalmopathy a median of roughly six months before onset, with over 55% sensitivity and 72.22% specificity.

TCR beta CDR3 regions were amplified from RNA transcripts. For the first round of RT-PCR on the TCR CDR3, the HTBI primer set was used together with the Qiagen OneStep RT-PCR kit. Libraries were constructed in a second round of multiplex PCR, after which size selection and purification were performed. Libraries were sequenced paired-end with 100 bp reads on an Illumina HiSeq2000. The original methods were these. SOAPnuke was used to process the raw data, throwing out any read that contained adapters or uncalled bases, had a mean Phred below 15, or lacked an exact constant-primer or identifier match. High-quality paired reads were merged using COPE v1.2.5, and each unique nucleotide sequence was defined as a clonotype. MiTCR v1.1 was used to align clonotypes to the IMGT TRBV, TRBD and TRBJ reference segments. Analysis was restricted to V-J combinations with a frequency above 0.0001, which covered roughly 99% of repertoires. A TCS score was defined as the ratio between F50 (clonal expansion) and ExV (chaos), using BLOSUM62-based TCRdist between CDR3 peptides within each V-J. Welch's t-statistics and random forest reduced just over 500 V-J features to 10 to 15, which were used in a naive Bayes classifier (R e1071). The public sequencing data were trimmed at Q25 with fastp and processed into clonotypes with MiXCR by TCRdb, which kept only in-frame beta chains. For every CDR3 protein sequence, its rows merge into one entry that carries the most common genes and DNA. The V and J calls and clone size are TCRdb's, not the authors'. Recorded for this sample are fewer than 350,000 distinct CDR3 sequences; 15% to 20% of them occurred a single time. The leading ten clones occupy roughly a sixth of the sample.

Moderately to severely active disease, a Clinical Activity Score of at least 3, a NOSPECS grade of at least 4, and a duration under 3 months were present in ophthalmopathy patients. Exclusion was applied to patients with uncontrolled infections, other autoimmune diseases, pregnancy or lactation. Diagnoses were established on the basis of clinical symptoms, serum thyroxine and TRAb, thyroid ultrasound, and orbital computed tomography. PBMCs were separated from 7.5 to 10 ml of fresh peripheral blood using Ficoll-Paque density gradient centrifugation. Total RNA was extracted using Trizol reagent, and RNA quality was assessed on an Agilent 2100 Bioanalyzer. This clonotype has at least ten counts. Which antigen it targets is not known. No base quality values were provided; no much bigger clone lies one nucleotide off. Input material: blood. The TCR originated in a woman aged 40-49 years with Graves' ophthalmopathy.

The CDR3: CASIPLRTGSYEQYF. The bases read TGTGCCAGCATCCCCCTGAGGACAGGCTCCTACGAGCAGTACTTC. The chain was built from TRBV6-5 and TRBJ2-7, with TRBD1 identical over 7 junction bases. V trim: 7 bases; J trim: 0 bases; unmatched bases: 9. From a lookup of the germline V gene, CDR1 and CDR2 are MNHEY and SVGAGI. The CDR3 covers 15 residues, taking in both the cysteine and the phenylalanine. The kept DNA is CDR3 alone, 45 bases in frame from the first base.